A single sample is the source of the 9 T cell receptor beta chains below, sequenced in a study of blood T cell repertoires in COVID-19 (dated by TCRdb to the early 2020s). Library construction relied on the immunoSEQ multiplex PCR assay. Entries here come from immuneACCESS through TCRdb and include only in-frame sequences with V and J called. Some clones fail to appear in such tables; in the studies checked, an unresolved V gene covers under half of the shortfall, and the cause of the remainder is unknown. The sample profile shows some 300,000 clones; around four fifths of them were found once. Around 4.1% of the sample goes to the ten largest clones. Sequencing was done on a sample of peripheral blood. These TCRs come from a woman between 45 and 65 years old with active or convalescent COVID-19.

J is TRBJ2-3 and V is TRBV7-2, with D possibly matching TRBD2 (5 bases). V was cut by 5 bases and J by 6 bases, with 9 bases left in between. Germline assignment: CDR1 SGHTA and CDR2 FQGNSA. CDR3 length equals 12 residues. The CDR3 coding sequence is TGTGCCAGCAGCCAACTAGTCGATACGCAGTATTTT. It is translated as CASSQLVDTQYF. Filled out from reference TRBV7-2 and TRBJ2-3, the complete variable domain reads GAGVSQSPSNKVTEKGKDVELRCDPISGHTALYWYRQSLGQGLEFLIYFQGNSAPDKSGLPSDRFSAERTGGSVSTLTIQRTQQEDSAVYLCASSQLVDTQYFGPGTRLTVL.

DNA of the CDR3: TGTGCCAGCAGTTCAGCCGGGACAGACAATTCACCCCTCCACTTT. Residues: CASSSAGTDNSPLHF. The J gene is TRBJ1-6, the V gene TRBV27; TRBD1 agrees at 7 bases. V was pared by 4 bases and J by 7 bases, with 7 bases of the junction left unmatched. This CDR3 region has 15 residues. CDR1 and CDR2 (germline): MNHEY, SMNVEV (reference sequence).

DNA of the CDR3: TGTGCCAGCAGCCCGAGACTAGCGGGAGGGGAGGCGTCAGATACGCAGTATTTT. It is translated as CASSPRLAGGEASDTQYF. The chain is built from TRBV7-2 and TRBJ2-3; 14 bases line up with TRBD2. V was clipped by 5 bases and J by 4 bases; unmatched bases: 11. The CDR3 covers 18 residues. Germline values: CDR1 SGHTA, CDR2 FQGNSA. Full variable domain (outside the CDR3, taken from reference TRBV7-2 and TRBJ2-3): GAGVSQSPSNKVTEKGKDVELRCDPISGHTALYWYRQSLGQGLEFLIYFQGNSAPDKSGLPSDRFSAERTGGSVSTLTIQRTQQEDSAVYLCASSPRLAGGEASDTQYFGPGTRLTVL.

Concerning this clone: This sample includes further DNA sequences coding for the same CDR3. V is TRBV27 and J is TRBJ1-2; a weak D match, TRBD1 (5 bases). Germline CDR1 MNHEY, CDR2 SMNVEV (reference sequence). This CDR3 is 13 amino acids long. V was clipped by 6 bases and J by 0 bases, with 8 bases between them. CDR3: CASRDTANYGYTF. The CDR3 DNA sequence: TGTGCCAGCAGGGACACAGCTAACTATGGCTACACCTTC.

This clone was observed a handful of times. V gene TRBV7-3 combines with J gene TRBJ2-3; unclear D gene. The germline CDR1 and CDR2 sequences are SGHTA and FQGTGA. This CDR3 is 14 amino acids long. Trimming shortened V by 3 bases and J by 2 bases, and 9 bases separated the two germline ends. The CDR3 is CASSFGLITDTQYF. The CDR3 coding sequence is TGTGCCAGCAGCTTCGGTCTGATCACAGATACGCAGTATTTT.

The chain couples TRBV28 to TRBJ1-1, with no clear D. Germline CDR1 MDHEN, CDR2 SYDVKM. The CDR3 consists of 14 residues. V was trimmed by 6 bases and J by 4 bases, leaving 15 bases between them. The CDR3 nucleotides read TGTGCCAGCAGATCCCCGGGAGAGGCCACTGAAGCTTTCTTT. Translation: CASRSPGEATEAFF.

The chain has TRBV7-9 and TRBJ2-7; possibly TRBD1 for D (6 bases). CDR1 and CDR2 from the germline V gene are SEHNR and FQNEAQ (reference sequence). Trimming cost V 2 bases and J 2 bases, with 22 bases left between them. This CDR3 contains 18 residues. In DNA form, the CDR3 reads TGTGCCAGCAGCTTATTTGGTATTGGGGGCACGCGCACCTACGAGCAGTACTTC. Translating gives CASSLFGIGGTRTYEQYF.

This chain uses TRBV18 with TRBJ1-1, with 7 bases lining up with TRBD1. Losses at the gene ends were 7 bases for V and 2 bases for J; bases not matched to a gene: 4. The CDR3 loop spans 13 amino acids. Germline V gene data show CDR1 as KGHSH and CDR2 as LQKENI. The CDR3 DNA reads as TGTGCCAGCTTACAGGGGATTAACACTGAAGCTTTCTTT. Residues: CASLQGINTEAFF. Variable domain in full (rest from reference TRBV18 and TRBJ1-1): NAGVMQNPRHLVRRRGQEARLRCSPMKGHSHVYWYRQLPEEGLKFMVYLQKENIIDESGMPKERFSAEFPKEGPSILRIQQVVRGDSAAYFCASLQGINTEAFFGQGTRLTVV.

This chain links TRBV7-8 with TRBJ1-3; a weak D match, TRBD1 (6 bases). CDR3 length equals 16 residues. Trimming removed 5 bases at V and 0 bases at J, with 14 bases between. CDR1 and CDR2 from the germline V gene are SGHVS and FQNEAQ. CDR3 DNA sequence: TGTGCCAGCAGCCTCTATCGGACAGCCTCTGGAAACACCATATATTTT. Amino acids: CASSLYRTASGNTIYF.